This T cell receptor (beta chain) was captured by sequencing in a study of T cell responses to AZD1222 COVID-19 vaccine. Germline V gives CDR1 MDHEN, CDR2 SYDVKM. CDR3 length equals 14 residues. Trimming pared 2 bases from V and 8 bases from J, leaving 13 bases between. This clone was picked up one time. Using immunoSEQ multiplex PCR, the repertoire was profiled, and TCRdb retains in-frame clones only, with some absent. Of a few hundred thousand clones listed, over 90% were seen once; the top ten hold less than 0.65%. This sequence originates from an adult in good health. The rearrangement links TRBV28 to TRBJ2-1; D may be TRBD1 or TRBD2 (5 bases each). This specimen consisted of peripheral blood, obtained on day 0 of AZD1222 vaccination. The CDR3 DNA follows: TGTGCCAGCAGTTTAGTCATGGGGGTCTATGAGCAGTTCTTC. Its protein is CASSLVMGVYEQFF. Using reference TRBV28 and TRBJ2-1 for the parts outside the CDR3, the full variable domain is DVKVTQSSRYLVKRTGEKVFLECVQDMDHENMFWYRQDPGLGLRLIYFSYDVKMKEKGDIPEGYSVSREKKERFSLILESASTNQTSMYLCASSLVMGVYEQFFGPGTRLTVL.